These 17 T cell receptor beta chains originate from one sample sequenced in a study of cytomegalovirus exposure and HLA in healthy donors. Primers: 60 Vbeta forward and 13 Jbeta reverse. Repertoires were generated with immunoSEQ multiplex PCR, while TCRdb's copy carries only in-frame clones and drops some. Of about 140,000 clones listed, about two thirds were seen once; the top ten hold around 4.2%. The sequencing input was PBMCs. Every receptor here comes from a man between 50 and 59 years old in good health and CMV-seropositive.

The chain employs TRBV6-1 and TRBJ2-3; the D is unclear. Germline-derived CDR1 and CDR2 are MNHNS and SASEGT. V was pared by 6 bases and J by 3 bases, with 10 bases between. The CDR3 is 13 residues long. The CDR3 spells CASRRRMTDTQYF. The CDR3 bases are TGTGCCAGCAGGCGGCGAATGACAGATACGCAGTATTTT.

This rearrangement joins TRBV7-9 to TRBJ2-5; 7 bases match TRBD1. CDR3 length equals 14 residues. Germline CDR1 reads SEHNR; CDR2 reads FQNEAQ (reference sequence). The junction had 8 bases not matched to a gene; V was cut back by 1 base and J by 9 bases. CDR3 sequence: CASSLETGMIPQYF. The CDR3 DNA is TGTGCCAGCAGCTTAGAGACAGGGATGATACCCCAGTACTTC. Based on the CDR3 plus reference TRBV7-9 and TRBJ2-5, the full variable domain is DTGVSQNPRHKITKRGQNVTFRCDPISEHNRLYWYRQTLGQGPEFLTYFQNEAQLEKSRLLSDRFSAERPKGSFSTLEIQRTEQGDSAMYLCASSLETGMIPQYFGPGTRLLVL.

This rearrangement joins TRBV5-4 to TRBJ2-2; D is ambiguous. Between the trimmed V and J ends, which lost 0 bases and 1 base, there was a span of 7 bases. This CDR3 has 15 residues. Germline V CDR1 and CDR2: SGHNT, YYREEE (reference sequence). Here the CDR3 reads CASSLGHRNTGELFF. CDR3 coding DNA: TGTGCCAGCAGCTTGGGACACCGGAACACCGGGGAGCTGTTTTTT.

This sequence joins TRBV5-5 and TRBJ2-5; possibly TRBD2 for D (5 bases). V shed 4 bases and J shed 2 bases, with 15 bases lying between them. This CDR3 is built from 15 residues. Germline lookup yields CDR1 SGHKS and CDR2 YYEKEE (reference sequence). DNA of the CDR3: TGTGCCAGCAGCGTCGGGAACTCTAAACAAGAGACCCAGTACTTC. The encoded protein is CASSVGNSKQETQYF.

This chain joins TRBV6-6 and TRBJ2-4; 8 nucleotides align to TRBD1. The germline CDR1 and CDR2 sequences are MNHNY and SVGAGI (reference sequence). J was trimmed by 8 bases and V by 4 bases; bases with no gene match: 4. The CDR3 has 13 amino acids. The CDR3 is CASSSAGQDIQYF. CDR3 in DNA: TGTGCCAGCAGTTCGGCGGGACAGGACATTCAGTACTTC.

The J gene is TRBJ2-3, the V gene TRBV4-3; no definite D call. Trimming shortened V by 1 base and J by 3 bases, and 5 bases separated the two germline ends. CDR1 LGHNA and CDR2 YSLEER come from the germline V gene. The CDR3 is 13 residues long. DNA for the CDR3: TGCGCCAGCAGCCAAGCTACGACAGATACGCAGTATTTT. Translation gives CASSQATTDTQYF.

J is TRBJ1-1 and V is TRBV6-5; unclear D gene. V was shortened by 0 bases and J by 8 bases, with 7 bases between the two germline ends. Germline CDR1 reads MNHEY; CDR2 reads SVGAGI. The CDR3 runs to 12 residues. The CDR3 sequence: CASSYSRNEAFF. The CDR3 region has the DNA TGTGCCAGCAGTTACTCGAGGAACGAAGCTTTCTTT.

This chain joins TRBV7-2 and TRBJ1-2, with D possibly matching TRBD1 (5 bases). CDR3 length equals 12 residues. V dropped 3 bases and J dropped 4 bases, with 6 bases sitting between them. Germline values: CDR1 SGHTA, CDR2 FQGNSA. The CDR3 is CASSFQGYGYTF. The DNA for the CDR3 is TGTGCCAGCAGCTTCCAGGGCTATGGCTACACCTTC.

This clone was counted only a few times. The chain joins TRBV6-1 to TRBJ2-7; 10 bases align to TRBD2. The CDR3 has 15 residues. The germline gives CDR1 MNHNS, CDR2 SASEGT. The ends lost 6 bases at V and 2 bases at J; junction bases unmatched: 7. The CDR3 loop reads CASRVRTSGTYEQYF. The CDR3 nucleotides read TGTGCCAGCAGGGTGAGGACTAGCGGAACCTACGAGCAGTACTTC.

The rearrangement uses TRBV5-4 and TRBJ2-2, with D hard to call. This CDR3 region has 15 residues. V lost 0 bases to trimming and J lost 4 bases, with 10 bases between them. Per the germline V gene, CDR1 is SGHNT and CDR2 is YYREEE (reference sequence). In DNA, the CDR3 is TGTGCCAGCAGCTTGGGGGCGACGAGCACCGGGGAGCTGTTTTTT. Its translation: CASSLGATSTGELFF.

V usage is TRBV25-1 and J usage is TRBJ1-1; D gene uncertain. From germline, CDR1 is MGHDK and CDR2 SYGVNS. Trimming removed 3 bases at V and 2 bases at J, with 7 bases between. The CDR3 runs to 13 residues. The CDR3 region has the DNA TGTGCCAGCAGTGAGCGGATTAACACTGAAGCTTTCTTT. Translation gives CASSERINTEAFF.

This sequence joins TRBV10-2 and TRBJ2-2, with 8 bases fitting TRBD1. Germline assignment: CDR1 WSHSY and CDR2 SAAADI. The CDR3 contains 13 residues. Trimming removed 8 bases from V and 7 bases from J; junction bases left unmatched: 6. Written as DNA, the CDR3 is TGCGCCAGCTTTGGACAGGGTGGCGGGGAGCTGTTTTTT. Its protein product is CASFGQGGGELFF.

The chain links TRBV5-1 to TRBJ1-1; tentative D call: TRBD1 (5 bases). CDR1 and CDR2 (germline): SGHRS, YFSETQ. V lost 4 bases and J lost 1, with 11 bases in between. The CDR3 loop spans 14 amino acids. CDR3 residues: CASSRGGKNTEAFF. The CDR3 nucleotides read TGCGCCAGCAGCCGCGGGGGGAAGAACACTGAAGCTTTCTTT.

The chain joins TRBV6-6 to TRBJ1-1; 7 nucleotides align to TRBD1. The CDR3 is 14 residues long. Losses at the gene ends were 6 bases for V and 3 bases for J; bases not matched to a gene: 7. Germline values: CDR1 MNHNY, CDR2 SVGAGI (reference sequence). CDR3 amino acids: CASRQGGADTEAFF. DNA of the CDR3: TGTGCCAGCAGACAAGGGGGCGCGGACACTGAAGCTTTCTTT.

A word on this clone: One end of the junction is discordant with germline, which a read error may explain. The J gene is TRBJ2-1, the V gene TRBV2; D is unresolved. The CDR3 runs to 12 residues. CDR1 and CDR2 (germline): SNHLY, FYNNEI. The CDR3 reads CASSEIVAHGVF. In DNA form, the CDR3 reads TGTGCCAGCAGTGAAATAGTAGCCCACGGCGTCTTC.

There are a few counts of this clone. The chain recombines TRBV7-2 with TRBJ2-3; D gene unclear. Germline V gene lookup returns CDR1 SGHTA and CDR2 FQGNSA. With 5 bases removed from V and 5 bases from J, the gap between germline ends came to 11 bases. The CDR3 contains 13 residues. The CDR3 DNA reads as TGTGCCAGCAGCCCTAAGAGTGGAGATACGCAGTATTTT. Its protein product is CASSPKSGDTQYF. Full variable domain (remainder filled in from reference TRBV7-2 and TRBJ2-3): GAGVSQSPSNKVTEKGKDVELRCDPISGHTALYWYRQSLGQGLEFLIYFQGNSAPDKSGLPSDRFSAERTGGSVSTLTIQRTQQEDSAVYLCASSPKSGDTQYFGPGTRLTVL.

The chain recombines TRBV5-1 with TRBJ1-6, with D maybe TRBD1 (6 bases). Germline CDR1 SGHRS, CDR2 YFSETQ. This CDR3 has 14 residues. The V end was cut by 4 bases, the J end by 7 bases, with 12 bases between. The CDR3 coding sequence is TGCGCCAGCAGCCCAGGGGATTTGAATTCACCCCTCCACTTT. This gives the protein CASSPGDLNSPLHF.